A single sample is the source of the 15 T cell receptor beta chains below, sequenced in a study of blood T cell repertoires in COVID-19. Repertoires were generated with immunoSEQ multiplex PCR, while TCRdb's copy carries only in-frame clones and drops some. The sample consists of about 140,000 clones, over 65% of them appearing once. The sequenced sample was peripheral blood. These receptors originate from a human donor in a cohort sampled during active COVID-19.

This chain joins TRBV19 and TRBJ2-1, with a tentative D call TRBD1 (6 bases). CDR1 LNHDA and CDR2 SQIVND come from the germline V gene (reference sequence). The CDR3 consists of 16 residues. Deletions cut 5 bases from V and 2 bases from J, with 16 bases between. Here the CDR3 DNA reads TGTGCCAGTAGTCCCCAACAGGGTATAGCCTACAATGAGCAGTTCTTC. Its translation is CASSPQQGIAYNEQFF. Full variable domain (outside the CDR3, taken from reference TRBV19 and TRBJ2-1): DGGITQSPKYLFRKEGQNVTLSCEQNLNHDAMYWYRQDPGQGLRLIYYSQIVNDFQKGDIAEGYSVSREKKESFPLTVTSAQKNPTAFYLCASSPQQGIAYNEQFFGPGTRLTVL.

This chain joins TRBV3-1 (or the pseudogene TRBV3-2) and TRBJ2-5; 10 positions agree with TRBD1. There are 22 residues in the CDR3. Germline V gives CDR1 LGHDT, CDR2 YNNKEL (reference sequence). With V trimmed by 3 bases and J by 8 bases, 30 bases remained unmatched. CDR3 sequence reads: CASSHAMDGTPGQGGSVGTQYF. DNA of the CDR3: TGTGCCAGCAGCCATGCTATGGATGGAACGCCCGGACAGGGGGGATCCGTCGGAACCCAGTACTTC.

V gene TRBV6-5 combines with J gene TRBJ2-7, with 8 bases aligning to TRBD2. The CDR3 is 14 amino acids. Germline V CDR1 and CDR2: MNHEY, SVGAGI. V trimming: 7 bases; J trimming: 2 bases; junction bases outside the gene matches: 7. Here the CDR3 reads CASIIAGLAYEQYF. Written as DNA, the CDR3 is TGTGCCAGCATCATAGCGGGGTTAGCCTACGAGCAGTACTTC.

The CDR3 is CATSDPTGGAYTGELFF. CDR3 nucleotides: TGTGCCACCAGTGACCCGACAGGGGGCGCCTACACCGGGGAGCTGTTTTTT. The chain links TRBV24-1 to TRBJ2-2, with TRBD1 matching 10 bases. After removal of 4 bases from V and 3 bases from J, the junction contained 7 bases not matched to a gene. Germline V lookup: CDR1 KGHDR, CDR2 SFDVKD. This CDR3 spans 17 amino acids.

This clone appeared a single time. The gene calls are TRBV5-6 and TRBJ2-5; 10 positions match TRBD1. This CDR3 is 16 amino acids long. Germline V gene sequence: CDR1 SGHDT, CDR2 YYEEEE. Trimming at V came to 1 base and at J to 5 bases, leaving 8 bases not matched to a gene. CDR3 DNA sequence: TGTGCCAGCAGCTTGTTACCCGGGACAGGGGATGAGACCCAGTACTTC. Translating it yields CASSLLPGTGDETQYF.

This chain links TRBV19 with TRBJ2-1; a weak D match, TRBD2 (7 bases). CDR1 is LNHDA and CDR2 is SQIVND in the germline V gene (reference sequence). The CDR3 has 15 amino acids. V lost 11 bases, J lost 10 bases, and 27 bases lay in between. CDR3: CASHRGGREVGEQFF. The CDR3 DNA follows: TGTGCCTCCCACAGAGGGGGACGGGAGGTAGGCGAGCAGTTCTTC.

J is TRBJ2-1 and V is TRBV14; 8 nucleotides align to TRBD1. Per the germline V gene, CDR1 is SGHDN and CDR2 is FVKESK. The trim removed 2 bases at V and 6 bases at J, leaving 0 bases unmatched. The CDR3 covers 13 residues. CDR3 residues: CASSQTGGNEQFF. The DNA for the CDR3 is TGTGCCAGCAGCCAAACAGGGGGCAATGAGCAGTTCTTC.

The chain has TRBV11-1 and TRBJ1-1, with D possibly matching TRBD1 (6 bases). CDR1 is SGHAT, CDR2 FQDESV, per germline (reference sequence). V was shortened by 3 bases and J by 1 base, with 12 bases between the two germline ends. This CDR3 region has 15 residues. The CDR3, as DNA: TGTGCCAGCAGCTTGAAGAGGGGGACGAACACTGAAGCTTTCTTT. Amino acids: CASSLKRGTNTEAFF.

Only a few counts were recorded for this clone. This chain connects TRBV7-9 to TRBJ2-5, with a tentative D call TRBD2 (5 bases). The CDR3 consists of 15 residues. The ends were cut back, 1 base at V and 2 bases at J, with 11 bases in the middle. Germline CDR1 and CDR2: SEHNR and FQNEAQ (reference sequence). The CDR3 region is CASSLGGLRQETQYF. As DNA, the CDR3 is TGTGCCAGCAGCTTAGGCGGGCTCCGTCAAGAGACCCAGTACTTC.

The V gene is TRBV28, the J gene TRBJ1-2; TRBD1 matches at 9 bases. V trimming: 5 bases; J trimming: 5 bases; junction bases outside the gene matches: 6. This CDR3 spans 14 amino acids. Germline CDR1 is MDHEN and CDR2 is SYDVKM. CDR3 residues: CASSTDRGRYGYTF. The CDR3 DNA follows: TGTGCCAGCAGTACGGACAGGGGAAGGTATGGCTACACCTTC.

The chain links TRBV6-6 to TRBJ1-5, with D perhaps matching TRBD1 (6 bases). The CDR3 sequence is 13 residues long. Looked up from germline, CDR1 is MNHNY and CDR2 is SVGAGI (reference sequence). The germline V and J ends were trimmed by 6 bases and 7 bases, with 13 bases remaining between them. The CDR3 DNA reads TGTGCCAGCAGCCAACACAGGGTCCAGCCCCAGCATTTT. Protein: CASSQHRVQPQHF.

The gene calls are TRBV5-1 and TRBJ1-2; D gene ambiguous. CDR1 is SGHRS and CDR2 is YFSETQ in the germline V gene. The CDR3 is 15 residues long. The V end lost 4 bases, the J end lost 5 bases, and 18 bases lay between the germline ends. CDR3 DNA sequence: TGCGCCAGCAGCCCTGATTCATGGGGAGAGTATGGCTACACCTTC. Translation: CASSPDSWGEYGYTF.

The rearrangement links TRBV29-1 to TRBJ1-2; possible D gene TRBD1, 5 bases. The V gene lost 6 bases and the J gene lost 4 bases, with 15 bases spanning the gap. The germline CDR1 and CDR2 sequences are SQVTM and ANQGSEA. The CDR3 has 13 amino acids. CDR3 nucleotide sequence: TGCAGCGTGATACAGGAAGTCGGCTATGGCTACACCTTC. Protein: CSVIQEVGYGYTF.

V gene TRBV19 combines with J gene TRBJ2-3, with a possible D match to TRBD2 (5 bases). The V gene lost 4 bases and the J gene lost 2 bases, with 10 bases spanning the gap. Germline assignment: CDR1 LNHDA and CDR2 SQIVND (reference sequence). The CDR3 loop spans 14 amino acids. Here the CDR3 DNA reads TGTGCCAGTAGTAACGGGGATTACACAGATACGCAGTATTTT. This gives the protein CASSNGDYTDTQYF.

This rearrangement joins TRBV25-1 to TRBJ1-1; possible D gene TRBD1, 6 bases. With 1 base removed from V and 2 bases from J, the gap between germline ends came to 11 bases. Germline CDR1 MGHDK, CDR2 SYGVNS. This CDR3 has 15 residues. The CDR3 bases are TGTGCCAGCAGTGAATCCCGGACAGCTAACACTGAAGCTTTCTTT. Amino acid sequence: CASSESRTANTEAFF.